The 10 T cell receptor beta chains below all came from one sample that was sequenced in a study of CD8 T cells in ankylosing spondylitis. TCRdb fed the 5' RACE reads into MiXCR, producing one record per CDR3 protein. The table includes roughly 180,000 distinct CDR3 sequences, approximately 9% detected once. Sequencing was performed on blood, either unsorted or a sorted T cell fraction (not recorded which). All receptors derive from a female donor with ankylosing spondylitis or in good health (not recorded which).

This clonotype has a count of ten or more. This chain links TRBV9 with TRBJ1-1; no clear D. Germline lookup yields CDR1 SGDLS and CDR2 YYNGEE. Trimming took 4 bases from V and 8 from J, leaving 15 bases between them. The CDR3 runs to 13 residues. The DNA of the CDR3 is TGTGCCAGCAGCCTCGGGCCGGAAGGGGAAGCTTTCTTT. This codes for CASSLGPEGEAFF.

The chain recombines TRBV27 with TRBJ1-6; D not resolved. V was cut by 5 bases and J by 6 bases, with 11 bases left in between. The length of the CDR3 is 14 residues. Germline-derived CDR1 and CDR2 are MNHEY and SMNVEV (reference sequence). The CDR3 reads CASSLGWGNSPLHF. In nucleotides, the CDR3 is TGTGCCAGCAGTCTCGGATGGGGTAATTCACCCCTCCACTTT.

This clonotype showed up just a few times. The rearrangement uses TRBV10-3 and TRBJ2-2; D is ambiguous. V was trimmed by 11 bases and J by 6 bases, leaving 19 bases between them. The CDR3 runs to 14 residues. The germline gives CDR1 ENHRY, CDR2 SYGVKD. The CDR3 DNA follows: TGTGCCTTCTCAAAGGCTTCCTCTGCCGGGGAGCTGTTTTTT. Translated, it gives CAFSKASSAGELFF.

This clonotype was counted a few times. The rearrangement uses TRBV5-6 and TRBJ2-7, with 8 positions matching TRBD2. The V gene's germline CDR1 is SGHDT and CDR2 YYEEEE. The CDR3 length is 15 residues. V dropped 0 bases and J dropped 5; count of bases not matched to a gene: 7. This CDR3 is CASSLGVAGFNEQYF. CDR3 coding DNA: TGTGCCAGCAGCTTGGGGGTAGCGGGATTCAACGAGCAGTACTTC. Variable domain in full (rest from reference TRBV5-6 and TRBJ2-7): DAGVTQSPTHLIKTRGQQVTLRCSPKSGHDTVSWYQQALGQGPQFIFQYYEEEERQRGNFPDRFSGHQFPNYSSELNVNALLLGDSALYLCASSLGVAGFNEQYFGPGTRLTVT.

This clonotype has just a few counts. This sequence joins TRBV18 and TRBJ2-7, with D tentatively TRBD1 or TRBD2 (5 bases each). The CDR3 runs 14 residues. CDR1 KGHSH and CDR2 LQKENI come from the germline V gene. The V gene lost 6 bases and the J gene lost 2 bases, with 14 bases spanning the gap. The CDR3 nucleotides read TGTGCCAGCTCCCGCCGGGACGGCCCCTACGAGCAGTACTTC. Encoded protein: CASSRRDGPYEQYF.

This clonotype was seen ten or more times. The V and J genes are TRBV27 and TRBJ1-1; 7 bases line up with TRBD1. Germline values: CDR1 MNHEY, CDR2 SMNVEV (reference sequence). Trimming at V came to 8 bases and at J to 11 bases, leaving 11 bases not matched to a gene. This CDR3 is built from 12 residues. CDR3 protein: CASARNRGGAFF. The CDR3 bases are TGTGCCAGCGCCAGGAACAGGGGCGGCGCTTTCTTT.

V and J are TRBV10-2 and TRBJ1-1; D is possibly TRBD1 (5 bases). Germline lookup yields CDR1 WSHSY and CDR2 SAAADI. V dropped 4 bases and J dropped 0 bases, with 6 bases sitting between them. The CDR3 runs 13 residues. CDR3 bases: TGCGCCAGCAGTGTAGGGGTGAACACTGAAGCTTTCTTT. This translates into CASSVGVNTEAFF.

This clonotype has only a few counts. V gene TRBV4-2 combines with J gene TRBJ2-1; 10 bases fit TRBD2. Germline values: CDR1 LGHNA, CDR2 YNFKEQ. V was pared by 1 base and J by 5 bases, with 5 bases of the junction left unmatched. There are 16 residues in the CDR3. The CDR3 here is CASSQAGLANNNEQFF. The CDR3 DNA reads as TGTGCCAGCAGCCAAGCGGGACTAGCGAATAACAATGAGCAGTTCTTC.

This chain uses TRBV5-6 with TRBJ1-4; the D is unclear. Trimming left V 4 bases short and J 4 bases short, with 17 bases between. The germline gives CDR1 SGHDT, CDR2 YYEEEE. This CDR3 contains 16 residues. The CDR3 coding sequence is TGTGCCAGCAGCGCCGGAACCAAGGGTTATAATGAAAAACTGTTTTTT. It specifies CASSAGTKGYNEKLFF.

In this sample, this clonotype turned up a few times. This sequence joins TRBV15 and TRBJ2-1; weak D call: TRBD2 (5 bases). The V and J ends lost 0 bases and 7 bases respectively, with 10 bases between them. Germline lookup yields CDR1 LNHNV and CDR2 YYDKDF (reference sequence). This CDR3 spans 14 amino acids. The CDR3 nucleotides are TGTGCCACCAGCAGAGATCACGGGGATAATGAGCAGTTCTTC. This sequence encodes CATSRDHGDNEQFF.